The 2 T cell receptor beta chains reported below all come from one sample, sequenced in a study of OX40 agonist ivuxolimab in advanced cancers. Here immunoSEQ multiplex PCR was the method, and the copy in TCRdb shows in-frame clones only, minus some. Among approximately 59,000 clones listed, approximately 80% were seen once. The source was CD4+ or CD8+ T cells sorted from blood, collected in a trial of the OX40 agonist ivuxolimab. Every receptor here comes from an adult with an advanced solid tumor such as melanoma, head and neck, liver or kidney cancer.

This chain connects TRBV11-2 to TRBJ2-3; 8 bases fit TRBD1. The CDR3 spans 14 residues. Germline CDR1 reads SGHAT; CDR2 reads FQNNGV. V was clipped by 10 bases and J by 1 base; unmatched bases: 7. CDR3 nucleotide sequence: TGTGCCACCCTGGACAGGGACCGCACAGATACGCAGTATTTT. Amino acid sequence: CATLDRDRTDTQYF.

This rearrangement joins TRBV20-1 to TRBJ1-4; D gene ambiguous. V was cut by 5 bases and J by 6 bases, with 7 bases left in between. The CDR3 is made up of 11 amino acids. Germline loops: CDR1 DFQATT, CDR2 SNEGSKA (reference sequence). CDR3 residues: CSAEEDEKLFF. The DNA of the CDR3 is TGCAGTGCTGAAGAGGATGAAAAACTGTTTTTT.